This TCR beta chain appears in the sequencing data of a study of blood T cell repertoires in COVID-19. Study context: From the United States, Italy and Spain came samples of acute and convalescent COVID-19.

Original processing methods: Reference gene primer amplification gave nucleated cell count estimates. Measured with immunoSEQ multiplex PCR; TCRdb has only the in-frame clones, and not every one. V and J calls and clone size follow that table, whereas D and trimming were derived from the DNA. The table includes over 65,000 clones, 70% to 90% detected once. The CDR3 is 15 residues long. Germline V gives CDR1 SNHLY, CDR2 FYNNEI. Trimming removed 5 bases from V and 4 bases from J, with 17 bases in between. This clone was counted at least ten times. The sequence came from a young man with acute or convalescent COVID-19. The rearrangement uses TRBV2 and TRBJ2-5, with D perhaps matching TRBD2 (5 bases). The material sequenced was peripheral blood. Written as DNA, the CDR3 is TGTGCCAGCAGTAGAGATAGCGTGTTAAGAGAGACCCAGTACTTC. Translating it yields CASSRDSVLRETQYF.